Following are 11 T cell receptor beta chains from one sample sequenced in a study of T cells in Graves' hyperthyroidism and ophthalmopathy. Regions amplified from RNA transcripts were the TCR beta CDR3 regions. The HTBI primer set was used in a first-round RT-PCR of the TCR CDR3. TCRdb reprocessed the multiplex PCR reads via MiXCR and lists one record per CDR3 protein. The profile shows about half a million distinct CDR3 sequences, just under 20% of them singletons. Sequenced: blood. The receptors here all came from a man aged 40-55 years with Graves' ophthalmopathy.

This clonotype was counted a few times. The chain carries TRBV18 and TRBJ1-1; unclear D gene. The CDR3 is 15 amino acids. V dropped 1 base and J dropped 1 base, with 10 bases sitting between them. The germline gives CDR1 KGHSH, CDR2 LQKENI. This chain's CDR3 is CASSPRLLRNTEAFF. DNA of the CDR3: TGTGCCAGCTCACCACGGTTACTGAGGAACACTGAAGCTTTCTTT.

Many counts were recorded for this clonotype. In DNA, the CDR3 is TGTGCCAGCAGCCCTCCCTATAAGGTAGCGGCCTCCTACAATGAGCAGTTCTTC. It encodes CASSPPYKVAASYNEQFF. The V gene is TRBV12-3 or TRBV12-4, the J gene TRBJ2-1; a possible D gene is TRBD2 (6 bases). V was trimmed by 6 bases and J by 0 bases, leaving 21 bases between them. This CDR3 spans 18 amino acids.

This clonotype was seen a few times. CDR3 sequence reads: CSARVGTEAFF. For the CDR3, the DNA is TGCAGTGCTAGAGTCGGCACTGAAGCTTTCTTT. This chain connects TRBV20-1 to TRBJ1-1; unclear D gene. V was cut by 1 base and J by 4 bases, with 4 bases left in between. Germline V lookup: CDR1 DFQATT, CDR2 SNEGSKA (reference sequence). The CDR3 runs to 11 residues.

The J gene is TRBJ1-2, the V gene TRBV19, with TRBD1 matching 7 bases. The CDR3 runs to 13 residues. Trimming cost V 5 bases and J 6 bases; bases outside gene matches: 6. The germline V gene has CDR1 LNHDA and CDR2 SQIVND (reference sequence). CDR3 region: CASSAGTEDGYTF. The CDR3 coding sequence is TGTGCCAGTAGTGCCGGGACAGAGGATGGCTACACCTTC.

This clonotype was counted between two and nine times. The chain is built from TRBV11-2 and TRBJ2-2, with 7 bases that match TRBD1. With 5 bases clipped from V and 5 bases from J, the junction kept 14 bases outside the gene matches. Germline CDR1 reads SGHAT; CDR2 reads FQNNGV. This CDR3 has 17 residues. The CDR3 DNA sequence: TGTGCCAGCAGCCCGCGTATCAGGACAGGACAAACCGGGGAGCTGTTTTTT. Amino acid sequence: CASSPRIRTGQTGELFF.

Ten or more counts support this clonotype. This chain connects TRBV20-1 to TRBJ2-3, with D uncertain. The CDR3 has 14 amino acids. Germline V gene sequence: CDR1 DFQATT, CDR2 SNEGSKA (reference sequence). The ends were cut back, 5 bases at V and 1 base at J, with 13 bases in the middle. The CDR3 bases are TGCAGTGCTCTCGGTGGGCCTCGCACAGATACGCAGTATTTT. It codes for CSALGGPRTDTQYF.

Notes on this clonotype: The junction differs from germline at one of its ends, possibly a read error. The chain links TRBV24-1 to TRBJ2-3, with D perhaps TRBD2 (7 bases). The CDR3 is made up of 15 amino acids. Per germline, CDR1 KGHDR and CDR2 SFDVKD. The DNA for the CDR3 is TGTGCCACCGGTGATTCTCGGGGGGCTGGAGATACGCAGTATTTT. Translating it yields CATGDSRGAGDTQYF.

Regarding this clonotype: A much larger clone lies a single base off, so this may be a read error. The V call is TRBV2, the J call TRBJ2-7; 13 bases agree with TRBD2. Germline V gene data show CDR1 as SNHLY and CDR2 as FYNNEI. The CDR3 spans 16 residues. Germline trimming cut 3 bases from V and 7 bases from J; bases unmatched to any gene: 9. This chain's CDR3 is CASSELTSGRRYEQYF. The CDR3, as DNA: TGTGCCAGCAGTGAGCTGACTAGCGGGAGGAGGTATGAGCAGTACTTC.

This clonotype was counted a few times. V gene TRBV15 combines with J gene TRBJ2-1, with 7 bases fitting TRBD1. V trimming: 5 bases; J trimming: 8 bases; junction bases outside the gene matches: 9. The CDR3 runs 14 residues. Germline assignment: CDR1 LNHNV and CDR2 YYDKDF (reference sequence). CDR3: CATSDRVQDHEQFF. CDR3 sequence (DNA): TGTGCCACCAGCGACAGGGTCCAAGACCATGAGCAGTTCTTC.

The genes are TRBV27 and TRBJ2-1; 11 bases map to TRBD2. The CDR3 totals 16 residues. CDR1 is MNHEY and CDR2 is SMNVEV in the germline V gene (reference sequence). The V gene end was trimmed by 7 bases and the J gene end by 9 bases; junction bases not matched to a gene: 14. CDR3 protein: CASTLSGRAHGGEQFF. The DNA of the CDR3 is TGTGCCAGCACCCTTAGCGGGAGGGCCCACGGGGGTGAGCAGTTCTTC.

The chain couples TRBV19 to TRBJ1-5; 8 bases are shared with TRBD1. V gave up 1 base and J gave up 2 bases; unmatched junction bases: 10. Looked up from germline, CDR1 is LNHDA and CDR2 is SQIVND (reference sequence). There are 18 residues in the CDR3. The CDR3 spells CASSIVQGGSLGNQPQHF. The CDR3 region has the DNA TGTGCCAGTAGTATAGTACAGGGGGGGTCTTTGGGCAATCAGCCCCAGCATTTT.